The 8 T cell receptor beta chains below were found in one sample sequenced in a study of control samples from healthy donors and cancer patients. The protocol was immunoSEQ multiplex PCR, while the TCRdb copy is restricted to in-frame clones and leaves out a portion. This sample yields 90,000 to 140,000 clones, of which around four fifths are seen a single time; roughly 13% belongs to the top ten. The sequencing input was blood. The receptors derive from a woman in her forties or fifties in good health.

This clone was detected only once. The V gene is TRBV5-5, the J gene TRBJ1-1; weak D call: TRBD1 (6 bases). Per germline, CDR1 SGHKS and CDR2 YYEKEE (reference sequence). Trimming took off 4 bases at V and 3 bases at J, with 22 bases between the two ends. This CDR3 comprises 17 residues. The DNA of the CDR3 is TGTGCCAGCAGCGCCGCCGGGACAACGACACGGGACACTGAAGCTTTCTTT. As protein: CASSAAGTTTRDTEAFF. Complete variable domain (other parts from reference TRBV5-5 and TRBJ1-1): DAGVTQSPTHLIKTRGQQVTLRCSPISGHKSVSWYQQVLGQGPQFIFQYYEKEERGRGNFPDRFSARQFPNYSSELNVNALLLGDSALYLCASSAAGTTTRDTEAFFGQGTRLTVV.

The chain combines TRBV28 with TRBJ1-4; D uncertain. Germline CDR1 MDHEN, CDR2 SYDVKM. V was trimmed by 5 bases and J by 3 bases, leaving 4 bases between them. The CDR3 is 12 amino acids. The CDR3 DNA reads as TGTGCCAGCAGTCAGTCTAATGAAAAACTGTTTTTT. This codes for CASSQSNEKLFF.

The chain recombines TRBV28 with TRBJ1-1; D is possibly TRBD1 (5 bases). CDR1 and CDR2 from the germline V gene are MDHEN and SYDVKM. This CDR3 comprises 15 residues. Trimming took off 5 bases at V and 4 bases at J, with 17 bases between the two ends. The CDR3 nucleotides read TGTGCCAGCAGTGCCCACACGGACAAGAGCACTGAAGCTTTCTTT. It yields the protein CASSAHTDKSTEAFF.

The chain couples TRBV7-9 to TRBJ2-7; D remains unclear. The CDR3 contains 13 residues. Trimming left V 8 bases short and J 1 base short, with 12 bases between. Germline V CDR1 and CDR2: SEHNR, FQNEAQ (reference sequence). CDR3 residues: CASRRTESYEQYF. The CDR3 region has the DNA TGTGCCAGCCGAAGGACGGAGTCCTACGAGCAGTACTTC.

The CDR3 sequence is CSARQLGEAFF. In DNA form, the CDR3 reads TGCAGTGCCCGACAGTTGGGGGAAGCTTTCTTT. The chain uses TRBV20-1 and TRBJ1-1; D is possibly TRBD1 (5 bases). Germline-derived CDR1 and CDR2 are DFQATT and SNEGSKA (reference sequence). The V gene lost 6 bases and the J gene lost 8 bases, with 13 bases spanning the gap. The CDR3 totals 11 residues.

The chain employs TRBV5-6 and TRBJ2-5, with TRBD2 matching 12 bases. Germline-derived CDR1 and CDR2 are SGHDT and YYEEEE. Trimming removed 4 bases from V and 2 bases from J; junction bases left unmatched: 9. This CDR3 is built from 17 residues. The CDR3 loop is CASSLRTSGVLQETQYF. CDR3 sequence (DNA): TGTGCCAGCAGCCTGCGGACTAGCGGGGTATTACAAGAGACCCAGTACTTC.

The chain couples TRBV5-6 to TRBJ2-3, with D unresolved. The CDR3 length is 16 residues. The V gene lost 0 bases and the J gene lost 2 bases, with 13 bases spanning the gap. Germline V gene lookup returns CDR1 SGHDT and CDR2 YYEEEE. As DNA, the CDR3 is TGTGCCAGCAGCTTGGCCTTTAGAGGTACCACAGATACGCAGTATTTT. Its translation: CASSLAFRGTTDTQYF.

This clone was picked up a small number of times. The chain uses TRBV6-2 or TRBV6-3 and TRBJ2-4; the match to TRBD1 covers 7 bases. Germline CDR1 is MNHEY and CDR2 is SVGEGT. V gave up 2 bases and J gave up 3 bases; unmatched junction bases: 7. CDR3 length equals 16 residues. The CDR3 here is CASSYHRGEDKNIQYF. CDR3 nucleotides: TGTGCCAGCAGTTACCACAGGGGTGAGGACAAAAACATTCAGTACTTC.